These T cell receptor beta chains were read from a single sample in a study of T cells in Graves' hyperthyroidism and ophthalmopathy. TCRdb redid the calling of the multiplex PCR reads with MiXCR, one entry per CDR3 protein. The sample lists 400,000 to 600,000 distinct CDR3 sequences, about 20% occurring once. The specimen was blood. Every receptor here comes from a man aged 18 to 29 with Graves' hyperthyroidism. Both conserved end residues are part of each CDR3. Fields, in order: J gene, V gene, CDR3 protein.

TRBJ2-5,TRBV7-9,CASSLARGGGGETQYF
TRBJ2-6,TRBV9,CASSASPGVAGANVLTF
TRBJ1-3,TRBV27,CASSPWAGNGNTIYF
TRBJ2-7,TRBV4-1,CASSRIPRDGESYEQYF
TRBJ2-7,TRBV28,CASSLGGQGHEGQYF
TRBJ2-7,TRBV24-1,CATSDGGQGSYEQYF
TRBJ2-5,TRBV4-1,CASSQHGRGQGETQYF
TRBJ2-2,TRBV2,CASSDSWTGGFAGELFF
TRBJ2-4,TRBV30,CAWSPSGVYIQYF
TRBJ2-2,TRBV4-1,CASSQAPSRGRTGELFF
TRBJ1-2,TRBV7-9,CASSLLDITAYGYTF
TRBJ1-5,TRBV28,CASSPPSGGNQPQHF
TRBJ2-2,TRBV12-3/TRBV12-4,CASGQGQRTGELFF
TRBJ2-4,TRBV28,CASSLSRGIKYF
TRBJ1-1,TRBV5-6,CASSLAAEMNTEAFF
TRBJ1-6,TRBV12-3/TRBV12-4,CASRARGTGLNSPLHF
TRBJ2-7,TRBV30,CAWREFGTVTYEQYF
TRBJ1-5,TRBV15,CATSSDRVGNQPQHF
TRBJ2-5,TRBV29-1,CSVTGGEKAQYF
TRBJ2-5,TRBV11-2,CASSRTSGGTQETQYF
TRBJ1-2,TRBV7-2,CASSQGGRVYGYTF
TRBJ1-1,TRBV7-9,CASSFLTIEAFF
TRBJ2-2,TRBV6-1,CASSENIEGGELFF
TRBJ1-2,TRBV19,CARALEAGTSPNYGYTF
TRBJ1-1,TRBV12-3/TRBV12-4,CASSLTMNTEAFF
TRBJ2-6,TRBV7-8,CASSGVDVPGANVLTF
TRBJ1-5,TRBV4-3,CASSLQIYGFPGNQPQHF
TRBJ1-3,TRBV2,CASSPISKSSSGNTIDF
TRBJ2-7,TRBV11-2,CASSPSQGYEQYF
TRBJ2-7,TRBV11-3,CASSLVQAVEQYF
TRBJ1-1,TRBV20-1,CSVVGAGTEAFF
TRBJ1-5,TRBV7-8,CASSPPTGVGNQPQHF
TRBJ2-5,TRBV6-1,CASSEFLLTWDYQETQYF
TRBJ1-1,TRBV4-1,CASSQGSGRRNTEAFF
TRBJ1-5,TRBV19,CASQGPTGVGIPQHF
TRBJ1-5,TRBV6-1,CASRGDSYSNQPQHF